The source of this T cell receptor beta chain is a study of vaccination and CD4 T cells after COVID-19. The wider study: Convalescent patients gave post-COVID blood a median about 110 days post-diagnosis, range 35 to 161. Findings of the study overall: Of the reactive clones in convalescent patients, a median roughly 86% showed up only post-vaccination.

As concerns this clonotype: Antigen specificity is unknown.

Sequenced with the Oncomine TCR Beta short-read assay was DNA taken from cultured CD4+ T cells. TCRdb used MiXCR to reprocess the PCR reads, holding one entry per CDR3 protein. In the table there are 20,000 to 25,000 distinct CDR3 sequences, under 65% of which are singletons. As for treatment: approximately nine-day PBMC culture with coronavirus spike peptide pools or control peptides (ViraFEST assay). The material was CD4+ T cells from blood, cultured in vitro, obtained after SARS-CoV-2 vaccination. The TCR originated in a human donor who received a COVID-19 vaccine.

The DNA of the CDR3 is TGTGCCAGCAGCCGACAGAGAACTAACTATGGCTACACCTTC. Protein sequence: CASSRQRTNYGYTF. The chain is built from TRBV6-1 and TRBJ1-2; D is possibly TRBD1 (5 bases). Per the germline V gene, CDR1 is MNHNS and CDR2 is SASEGT. CDR3 size: 14 residues. Trimming cost V 6 bases and J 0 bases, with 11 bases left between them.